This T cell receptor (beta chain) was identified during a study of beta chain features in type 1 diabetes. General study findings and limits: VDJ junctions from type 1 diabetes patients carried fewer insertions and larger deletions. Type 1 diabetes patients had moderately but significantly shorter TCRB CDR3s in all four CD4+ subsets.

Of note for this clone: As yet, its antigen is unknown.

The CDR3 loop spans 14 amino acids. J gave up 8 bases and V 6 bases, and 8 bases lay outside the gene matches. The germline V gene encodes CDR1 MDHEN and CDR2 SYDVKM. Isolated RNA was reverse transcribed in full, so expressed TCRB transcripts were sequenced. Sequenced by immunoSEQ multiplex PCR; TCRdb stores in-frame clones only, minus some. This table holds approximately 730,000 clones, roughly 13% found once. The receptor was isolated from a young man with type 1 diabetes. The source material was naive CD4+ T cells from blood. This rearrangement joins TRBV28 to TRBJ1-4; 8 bases align to TRBD1. CDR3 DNA sequence: TGTGCCAGCAGCACAGGACAGGGTAGGGAAAAACTGTTTTTT. Protein product: CASSTGQGREKLFF.